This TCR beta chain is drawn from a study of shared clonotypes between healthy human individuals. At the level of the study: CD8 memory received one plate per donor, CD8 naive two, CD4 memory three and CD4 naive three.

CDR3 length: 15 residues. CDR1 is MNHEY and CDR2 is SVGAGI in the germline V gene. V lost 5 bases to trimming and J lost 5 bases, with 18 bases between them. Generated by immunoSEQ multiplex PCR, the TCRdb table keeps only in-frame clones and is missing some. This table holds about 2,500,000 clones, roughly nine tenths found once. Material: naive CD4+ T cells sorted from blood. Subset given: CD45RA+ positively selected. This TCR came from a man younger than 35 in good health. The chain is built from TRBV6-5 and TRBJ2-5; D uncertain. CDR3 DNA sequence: TGTGCCAGCAGTCCACTCCCACGAACCAAGGAGACCCAGTACTTC. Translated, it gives CASSPLPRTKETQYF.